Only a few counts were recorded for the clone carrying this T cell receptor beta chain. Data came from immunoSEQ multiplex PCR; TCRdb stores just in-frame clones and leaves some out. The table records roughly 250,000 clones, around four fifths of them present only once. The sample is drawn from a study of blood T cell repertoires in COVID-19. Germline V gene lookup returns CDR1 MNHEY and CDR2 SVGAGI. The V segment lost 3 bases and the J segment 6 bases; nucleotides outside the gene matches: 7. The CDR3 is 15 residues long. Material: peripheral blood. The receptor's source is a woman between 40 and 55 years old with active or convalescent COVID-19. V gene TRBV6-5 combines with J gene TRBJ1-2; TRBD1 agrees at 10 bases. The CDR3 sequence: CASSYLTGGANGYTF. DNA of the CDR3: TGTGCCAGCAGTTATCTGACAGGGGGCGCAAATGGCTACACCTTC.